This T cell receptor beta chain stems from a study of monozygotic twins with inflammatory bowel disease. Template switching appended UMIs that held a 6-nucleotide sample barcode. TCRdb reprocessed the 5' RACE reads, with one entry per CDR3 protein and no DNA. Recorded for this sample: approximately 380,000 distinct CDR3 sequences. CDR3 length equals 12 residues. Germline assignment: CDR1 LNHNV and CDR2 YYDKDF (reference sequence). The chain links TRBV15 to TRBJ2-5. This TCR came from a human donor with ulcerative colitis or Crohn's disease, or a healthy co-twin of an affected twin (not recorded which). The sample was blood. The CDR3 is CATSRVFGTQYF.